The rows below give T cell receptor beta chains drawn from one sample of a study of cytomegalovirus exposure and HLA in healthy donors. Some clones are missing from TCRdb's copy, which holds only in-frame ones; the method was immunoSEQ multiplex PCR. The data hold about 91,000 clones, with about nine tenths observed a single time. What was sequenced was PBMCs. The receptors stem from a man aged 25-40 years in good health and CMV-seropositive. The CDR3 runs from the conserved cysteine through the conserved F or W. The D gene is left open where the match is weak. For some rows the clone size is stated as once, few or many, or as a class when expanded; others skip it.

V	size	D	J	DNA	CDR3
TRBV19	-	-	TRBJ2-1	TGTGCCAGTAGTATATTTATCAGGGGGCTAGGACTAGCGCAGTACAATGAGCAGTTCTTC	CASSIFIRGLGLAQYNEQFF
TRBV28	-	TRBD1	TRBJ1-5	TGTGCCAGCAGCCGAGACAGGGGACGACAGCCCCAGCATTTT	CASSRDRGRQPQHF
TRBV6-6	-	TRBD2	TRBJ2-1	TGTGCCAGCAGTCACCCGGGACTAGGTGGTGAGCAGTTCTTC	CASSHPGLGGEQFF
TRBV27	-	TRBD1	TRBJ1-4	TGTGCCAGCAGGCTGTCCCGGGACAGTGAAAAACTGTTTTTT	CASRLSRDSEKLFF
TRBV28	once	-	TRBJ2-1	TGTGCCAGCAGTTTACGTCCGGGAGCATCTTACAATGAGCAGTTCTTC	CASSLRPGASYNEQFF
TRBV6-1	-	-	TRBJ1-5	TGTGCCAGCAGCACCCATACAGGGTTTCAGCCCCAGCATTTT	CASSTHTGFQPQHF
TRBV6-5	-	TRBD1	TRBJ2-7	TGTGCCAGCAGCCCCAGGGCCGGACAGGGTTTCGAGCAGTACTTC	CASSPRAGQGFEQYF
TRBV20-1	-	-	TRBJ2-7	TGCAGTGCTAGTCGGCGGGACGAGCAGTACTTC	CSASRRDEQYF
TRBV5-1	-	-	TRBJ2-3	TGCGCCAGCAGCGTCGGGGGTAGCACAGATACGCAGTATTTT	CASSVGGSTDTQYF
TRBV7-6	once	TRBD1	TRBJ1-6	TGTGCCAGCAGCTTAACCGACAGGGTTGATTCACCCCTCCACTTT	CASSLTDRVDSPLHF
TRBV6-6	-	TRBD1	TRBJ2-7	TGTGCCAGCAGTTCAGGGATTGACAGGGTTCGCGAGCAGTACTTC	CASSSGIDRVREQYF
TRBV5-1	-	TRBD1	TRBJ1-3	TGCGCCAGCAGCCCGGGGACAGGGGCTGGAAACACCATATATTTT	CASSPGTGAGNTIYF
TRBV6-1	-	TRBD1	TRBJ2-7	TGTGCCAGCAGCTCCGGGACAGCTGCCTACGAGCAGTACTTC	CASSSGTAAYEQYF
TRBV28	-	-	TRBJ2-7	TGTGCCAGCAGTTCGTCAGGGGCCCACTCCTACGAGCAGTACTTC	CASSSSGAHSYEQYF
TRBV28	-	-	TRBJ1-1	TGTGCCACCCGAGGGTACATGAACACTGAAGCTTTCTTT	CATRGYMNTEAFF
TRBV6-6	-	TRBD1	TRBJ1-5	TGTGCCAGCACCGGGGACAGGGGCGGGTATCAGCCCCAGCATTTT	CASTGDRGGYQPQHF
TRBV27	-	TRBD2	TRBJ2-1	TGTGCCAGCAGTACCCGGGAGGGGGTAAATGAGCAGTTCTTC	CASSTREGVNEQFF
TRBV7-2	few	-	TRBJ1-4	TGTGCCAGCAGCTTAGATCAGCGTGAAAAACTGTTTTTT	CASSLDQREKLFF
TRBV7-9	-	TRBD2	TRBJ2-1	TGTGCCAGCAGCTTCCCGGGACTAGCGGAGAGTTTCTCCTACAATGAGCAGTTCTTC	CASSFPGLAESFSYNEQFF
TRBV30	-	-	TRBJ1-1	TGTGCCTGGAGTCCCGGACAGACCCTGAACACTGAAGCTTTCTTT	CAWSPGQTLNTEAFF
TRBV5-1	-	-	TRBJ2-5	TGCGCCAGCAGCTTGACAGTTGGGCTGGGGAGAGGTGGGGAGACCCAGTACTTC	CASSLTVGLGRGGETQYF
TRBV19	-	TRBD2	TRBJ2-1	TGTGCCAGTAGTACGATAGCGGGAGGGCCGAGTGAGCAGTTCTTC	CASSTIAGGPSEQFF
TRBV10-2	-	TRBD2	TRBJ2-3	TGCGCCAGCAGTGATAGCGGGAGGGTGGCAGATACGCAGTATTTT	CASSDSGRVADTQYF
TRBV19	-	-	TRBJ1-4	-	CASTSGEATNEKLFF
TRBV7-8	-	TRBD2	TRBJ2-2	TGTGCCAGCAGCCCGACGGGACTAGCGGGTTCTGGGGAGCTGTTTTTT	CASSPTGLAGSGELFF
TRBV19	-	-	TRBJ1-2	TGTGCCAGTAGTATGGAAAGGGGGAACTTCTATGGCTACACCTTC	CASSMERGNFYGYTF
TRBV28	-	-	TRBJ2-2	TGTGCCAGCAGTTTATATGGGAGAAACACCGGGGAGCTGTTTTTT	CASSLYGRNTGELFF
TRBV6-1	once	-	TRBJ1-6	TGTGCCAGCAGTGAAGCCGATGTCTTACGACGGGGTTCACCCCTCCACTTT	CASSEADVLRRGSPLHF
TRBV7-2	-	TRBD2	TRBJ2-5	TGTGCCAGCAGCTTAGCGCTGTTTAGCGGGAGGATCGAGACCCAGTACTTC	CASSLALFSGRIETQYF
TRBV7-6	-	-	TRBJ1-2	TGTGCCAGCAGCACAAAAGCCCAGGGTGATGGCTACACCTTC	CASSTKAQGDGYTF
TRBV6-5	-	-	TRBJ2-7	TGTGCCAGCAGTGACAGCTACGAGCAGTACTTC	CASSDSYEQYF
TRBV10-3	-	-	TRBJ1-2	TGTGCCATCAGTGAACAGGCTACGAGTAACTATGGCTACACCTTC	CAISEQATSNYGYTF
TRBV5-4	-	-	TRBJ2-3	TGTGCCAGCAAAACGGGGGGCGGCGCAGATACGCAGTATTTT	CASKTGGGADTQYF
TRBV28	-	TRBD1	TRBJ2-7	TGTGCCAGCAGTCCCCGGGTGACAGGGCTCTACGAGCAGTACTTC	CASSPRVTGLYEQYF
TRBV6-1	-	-	TRBJ1-1	TGTGCCAGCAGTAACACAGGGAGGAACACTGAAGCTTTCTTT	CASSNTGRNTEAFF
TRBV9	-	-	TRBJ2-7	TGTGCCAGCAGCCCCCGAGGAGGGTCCTACGAGCAGTACTTC	CASSPRGGSYEQYF
TRBV10-1	-	-	TRBJ2-3	TGCGCCAGCAGTGAAGAAGGGGGTCGTCAAGATACGCAGTATTTT	CASSEEGGRQDTQYF
TRBV7-2	few	-	TRBJ1-5	TGTGCCAGCAGCCTCAGGCGCAATCAGCCCCAGCATTTT	CASSLRRNQPQHF
TRBV29-1	-	TRBD1	TRBJ1-1	TGCAGCGTTGCGACAGGGTCCACTGAAGCTTTCTTT	CSVATGSTEAFF
TRBV7-2	-	-	TRBJ1-1	TGTGCCAGCAGCCCAGGGCCTCAGCATGGGAACACTGAAGCTTTCTTT	CASSPGPQHGNTEAFF
TRBV2	-	-	TRBJ2-1	TGTGCCAGCAGTGAAGCGCTTCGGGCAGGGGCTAATTCGCAGTTCTTC	CASSEALRAGANSQFF